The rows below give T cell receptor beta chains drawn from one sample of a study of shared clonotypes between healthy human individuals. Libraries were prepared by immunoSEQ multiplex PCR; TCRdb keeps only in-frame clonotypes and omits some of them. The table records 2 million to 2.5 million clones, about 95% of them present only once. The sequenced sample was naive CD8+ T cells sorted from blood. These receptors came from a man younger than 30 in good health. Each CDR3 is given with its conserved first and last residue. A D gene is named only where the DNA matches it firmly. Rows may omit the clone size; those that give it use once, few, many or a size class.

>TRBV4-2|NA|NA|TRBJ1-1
CASSQDSLNTEAFF
TGTGCCAGCAGCCAAGATTCCCTGAACACTGAAGCTTTCTTT
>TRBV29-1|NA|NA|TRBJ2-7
CSVRKNEQYF
TGCAGCGTTAGGAAGAACGAGCAGTACTTC
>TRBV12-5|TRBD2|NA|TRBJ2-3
CASGLVLVGGIPDTQYF
TGTGCTAGTGGTTTGGTACTTGTGGGAGGGATCCCAGATACGCAGTATTTT
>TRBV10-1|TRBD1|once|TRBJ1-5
CASSGAETGPNQPQHF
TGCGCCAGCAGTGGGGCCGAGACAGGGCCCAATCAGCCCCAGCATTTT
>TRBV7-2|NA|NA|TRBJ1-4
CASSAGGAPVNEKLFF
TGTGCCAGCAGCGCAGGAGGGGCCCCAGTTAATGAAAAACTGTTTTTT
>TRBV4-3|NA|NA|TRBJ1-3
CASSQDRSSGNTIYF
TGCGCCAGCAGCCAAGATCGAAGCTCTGGAAACACCATATATTTT
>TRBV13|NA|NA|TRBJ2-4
CASSLAEGAHRNIQYF
TGTGCCAGCAGCTTAGCGGAGGGGGCGCACCGAAACATTCAGTACTTC
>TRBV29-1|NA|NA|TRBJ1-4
CSVGQANEKLFF
TGCAGCGTTGGACAGGCGAATGAAAAACTGTTTTTT
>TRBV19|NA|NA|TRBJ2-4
CASSMGVNIQYF
TGTGCCAGTAGTATGGGGGTTAACATTCAGTACTTC
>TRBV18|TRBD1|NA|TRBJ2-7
CASSSGTAYEQYF
TGTGCCAGCTCCTCCGGGACAGCTTACGAGCAGTACTTC
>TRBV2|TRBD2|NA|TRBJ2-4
CASTPSGDGNIQYF
TGTGCCAGCACACCTAGCGGGGACGGGAACATTCAGTACTTC
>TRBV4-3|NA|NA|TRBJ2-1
CASSQLLSSYNEQFF
TGCGCCAGCAGCCAACTACTATCCTCCTACAATGAGCAGTTCTTC
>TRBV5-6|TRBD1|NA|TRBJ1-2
CASSPTGDYGYTF
TGTGCCAGCAGCCCGACAGGGGACTATGGCTACACCTTC
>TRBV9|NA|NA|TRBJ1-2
CASSAGGNYGYTF
TGTGCCAGCAGCGCGGGGGGAAACTATGGCTACACCTTC
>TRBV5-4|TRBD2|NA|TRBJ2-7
CASSPTVASGDPYEQYF
TGTGCCAGCAGCCCTACGGTGGCTAGCGGGGATCCCTACGAGCAGTACTTC
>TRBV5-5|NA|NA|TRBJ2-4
CASSSADSNIQYF
TGTGCCAGCAGCTCCGCGGATTCAAACATTCAGTACTTC
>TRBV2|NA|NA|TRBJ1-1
CASSVQGFTEAFF
TGTGCCAGCAGTGTTCAGGGTTTCACTGAAGCTTTCTTT
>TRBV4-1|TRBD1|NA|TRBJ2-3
CASSQVGQGRADTQYF
TGCGCCAGCAGCCAAGTAGGACAGGGGAGGGCAGATACGCAGTATTTT
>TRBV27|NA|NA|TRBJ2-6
CASSSVSGANVLTF
TGTGCCAGCTCCTCGGTCTCTGGGGCCAACGTCCTGACTTTC
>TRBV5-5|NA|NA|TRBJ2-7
CASSLEGSSYEQYF
TGTGCCAGCAGCTTGGAGGGCAGCTCCTACGAGCAGTACTTC
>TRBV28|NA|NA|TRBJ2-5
CASSLFRDMGETQYF
TGTGCCAGCAGTTTATTCCGGGACATGGGAGAGACCCAGTACTTC
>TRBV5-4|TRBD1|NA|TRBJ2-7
CASSAGQGAYEQYF
TGTGCCAGCAGCGCGGGACAGGGGGCGTACGAGCAGTACTTC
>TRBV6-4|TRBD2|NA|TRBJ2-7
CASTSAGDKRYEQYF
TGTGCCAGCACTTCAGCGGGGGACAAGCGCTACGAGCAGTACTTC
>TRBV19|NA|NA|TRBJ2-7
CASSIRRGQTVYEQYF
TGTGCCAGTAGTATAAGGAGGGGACAGACGGTTTACGAGCAGTACTTC
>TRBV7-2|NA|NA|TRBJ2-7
CASSLGPGGYEQYF
TGTGCCAGCAGCTTAGGGCCCGGGGGCTACGAGCAGTACTTC
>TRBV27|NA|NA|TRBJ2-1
CASSLSAGDNEQFF
TGTGCCAGCAGTTTATCCGCGGGTGACAATGAGCAGTTCTTC
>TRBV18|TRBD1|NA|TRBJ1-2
CASSPLRDSSPLLYGYTF
TGTGCCAGCTCACCACTCCGGGACAGCTCTCCACTTCTCTATGGCTACACCTTC
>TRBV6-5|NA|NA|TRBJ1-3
CASSPNLGNTIYF
TGTGCCAGCTCCCCTAACCTTGGCAACACCATATATTTT
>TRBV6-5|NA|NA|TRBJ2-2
CASSPGGRTGELFF
TGTGCCAGCTCTCCAGGGGGGAGGACCGGGGAGCTGTTTTTT
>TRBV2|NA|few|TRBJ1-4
CASSNNEKLFF
TGTGCCAGCAGCAATAATGAAAAACTGTTTTTT
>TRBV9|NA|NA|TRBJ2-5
CASSVAGTQETQYF
TGTGCCAGCAGCGTAGCGGGAACCCAAGAGACCCAGTACTTC
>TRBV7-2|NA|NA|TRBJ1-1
CASSPGGREAFF
TGTGCCAGCAGCCCTGGCGGCAGAGAAGCTTTCTTT
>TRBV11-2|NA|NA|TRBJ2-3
CASSFWADTQYF
TGTGCCAGCAGCTTCTGGGCAGATACGCAGTATTTT
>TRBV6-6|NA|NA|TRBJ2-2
CASSSGRGWDTGELFF
TGTGCCAGCAGTAGTGGAAGGGGATGGGACACCGGGGAGCTGTTTTTT
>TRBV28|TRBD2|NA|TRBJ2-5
CASSPSQDFAGVPGGWETQYF
TGTGCCAGCAGTCCCTCCCAAGACTTTGCGGGGGTCCCTGGAGGTTGGGAGACCCAGTACTTC
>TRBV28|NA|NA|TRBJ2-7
CASSLFDWDEQYF
TGTGCCAGCAGTTTATTTGATTGGGACGAGCAGTACTTC
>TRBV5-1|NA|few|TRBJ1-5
CASSLGQNSNQPQHF
TGCGCCAGCAGCTTGGGGCAGAATAGCAATCAGCCCCAGCATTTT
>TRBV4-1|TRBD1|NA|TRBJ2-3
CASSHRDRGPLTDTQYF
TGCGCCAGCAGCCATAGAGACAGGGGCCCGTTAACAGATACGCAGTATTTT
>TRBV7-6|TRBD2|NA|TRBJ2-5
CASSTRLAGAETQYF
TGTGCCAGCAGCACAAGACTAGCGGGAGCAGAGACCCAGTACTTC
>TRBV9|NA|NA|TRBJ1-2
CASSVGTNYGYTF
TGTGCCAGCAGCGTCGGGACGAACTATGGCTACACCTTC
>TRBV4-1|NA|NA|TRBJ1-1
CASSQPWGAPTEAFF
TGCGCCAGCAGCCAGCCTTGGGGGGCCCCTACTGAAGCTTTCTTT
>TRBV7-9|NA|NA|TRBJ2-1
CASSLPQGETGNEQFF
TGTGCCAGCAGCTTACCACAGGGTGAGACAGGCAATGAGCAGTTCTTC
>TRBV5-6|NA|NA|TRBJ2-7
CASSEGGDSYEQYF
TGTGCCAGCAGCGAAGGAGGAGACTCCTACGAGCAGTACTTC
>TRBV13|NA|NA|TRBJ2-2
CASSLVTGELFF
TGTGCCAGCAGCTTGGTGACCGGGGAGCTGTTTTTT
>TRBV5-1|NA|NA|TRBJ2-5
CASSPQGLETQYF
TGCGCCAGCAGCCCACAGGGTTTGGAGACCCAGTACTTC
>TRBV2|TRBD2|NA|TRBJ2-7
CASSALAGTDEQYF
TGTGCCAGCAGTGCACTAGCGGGGACCGACGAGCAGTACTTC
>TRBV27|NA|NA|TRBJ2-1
CASSLIPPGGEQFF
TGTGCCAGCAGTCTAATCCCCCCGGGCGGTGAGCAGTTCTTC
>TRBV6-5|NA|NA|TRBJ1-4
CASGWTNEKLFF
TGTGCCAGTGGGTGGACTAATGAAAAACTGTTTTTT
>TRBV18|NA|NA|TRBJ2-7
CASSPPNQDYEQYF
TGTGCCAGCTCACCACCAAATCAGGACTACGAGCAGTACTTC
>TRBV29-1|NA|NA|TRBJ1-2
CSVSSPSNYGYTF
TGCAGCGTTTCCTCGCCTTCTAACTATGGCTACACCTTC
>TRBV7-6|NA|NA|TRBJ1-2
CASSLGRQGSDGYTF
TGTGCCAGCAGCTTAGGGAGGCAGGGAAGCGATGGCTACACCTTC
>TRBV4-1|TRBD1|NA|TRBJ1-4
CASSQARTGTNEKLFF
TGCGCCAGCAGCCAAGCCCGGACAGGCACTAATGAAAAACTGTTTTTT
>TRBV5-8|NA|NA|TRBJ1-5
CASSLLTDYSNQPQHF
TGTGCCAGCAGCTTGTTGACAGACTATAGCAATCAGCCCCAGCATTTT